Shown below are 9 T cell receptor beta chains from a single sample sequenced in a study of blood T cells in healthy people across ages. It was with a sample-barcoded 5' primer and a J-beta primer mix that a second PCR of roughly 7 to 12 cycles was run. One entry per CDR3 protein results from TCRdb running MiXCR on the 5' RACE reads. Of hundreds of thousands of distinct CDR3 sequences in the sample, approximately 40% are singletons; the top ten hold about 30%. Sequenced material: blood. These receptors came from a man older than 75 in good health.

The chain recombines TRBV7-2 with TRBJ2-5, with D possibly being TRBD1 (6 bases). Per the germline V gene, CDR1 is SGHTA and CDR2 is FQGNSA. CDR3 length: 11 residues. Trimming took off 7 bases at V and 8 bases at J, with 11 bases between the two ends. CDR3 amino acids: CASTLGATQYF. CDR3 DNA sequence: TGTGCCAGCACCCTGGGGGCTACCCAGTACTTC. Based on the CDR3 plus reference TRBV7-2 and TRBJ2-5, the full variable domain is GAGVSQSPSNKVTEKGKDVELRCDPISGHTALYWYRQSLGQGLEFLIYFQGNSAPDKSGLPSDRFSAERTGGSVSTLTIQRTQQEDSAVYLCASTLGATQYFGPGTRLLVL.

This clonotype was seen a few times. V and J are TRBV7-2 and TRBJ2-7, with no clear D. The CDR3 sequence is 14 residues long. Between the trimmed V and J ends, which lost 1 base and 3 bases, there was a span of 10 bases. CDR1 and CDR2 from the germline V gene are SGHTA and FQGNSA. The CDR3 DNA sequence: TGTGCCAGCAGCTTAGAGGGCGGTTACTACGAGCAGTACTTC. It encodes CASSLEGGYYEQYF.

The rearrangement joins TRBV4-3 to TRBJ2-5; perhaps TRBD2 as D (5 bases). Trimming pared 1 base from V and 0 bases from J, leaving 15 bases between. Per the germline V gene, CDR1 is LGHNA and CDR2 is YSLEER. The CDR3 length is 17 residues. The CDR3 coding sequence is TGCGCCAGCAGCCAAGTTATCGGAACTAGTTACCAAGAGACCCAGTACTTC. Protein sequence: CASSQVIGTSYQETQYF.

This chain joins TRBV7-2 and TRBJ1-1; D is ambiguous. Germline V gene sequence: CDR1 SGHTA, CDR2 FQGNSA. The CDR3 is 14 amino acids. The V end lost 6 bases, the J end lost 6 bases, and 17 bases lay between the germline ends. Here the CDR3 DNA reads TGTGCCAGCAGTCCACAGTTAAAGTTGTCTGAAGCTTTCTTT. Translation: CASSPQLKLSEAFF.

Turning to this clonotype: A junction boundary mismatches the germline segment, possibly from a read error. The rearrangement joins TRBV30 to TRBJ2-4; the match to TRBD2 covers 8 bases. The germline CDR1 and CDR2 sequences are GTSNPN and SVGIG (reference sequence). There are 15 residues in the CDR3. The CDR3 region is CARSAPGGAKNIQYF. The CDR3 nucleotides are TGTGCCCGGAGCGCCCCGGGGGGGGCCAAGAACATTCAGTACTTC. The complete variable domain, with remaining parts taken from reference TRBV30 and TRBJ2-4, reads SQTIHQWPATLVQPVGSPLSLECTVEGTSNPNLYWYRQAAGRGLQLLFYSVGIGQISSEVPQNLSASRPQDRQFILSSKKLLLSDSGFYLCARSAPGGAKNIQYFGAGTRLSVL.

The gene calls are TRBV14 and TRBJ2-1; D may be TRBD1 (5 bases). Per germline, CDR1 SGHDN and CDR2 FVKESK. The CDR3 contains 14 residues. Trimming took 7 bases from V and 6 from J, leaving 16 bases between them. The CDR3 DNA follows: TGTGCCAGCACCTCAACAAGGGGCACCAATGAGCAGTTCTTC. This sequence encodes CASTSTRGTNEQFF. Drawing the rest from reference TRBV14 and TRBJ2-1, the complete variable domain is EAGVTQFPSHSVIEKGQTVTLRCDPISGHDNLYWYRRVMGKEIKFLLHFVKESKQDESGMPNNRFLAERTGGTYSTLKVQPAELEDSGVYFCASTSTRGTNEQFFGPGTRLTVL.

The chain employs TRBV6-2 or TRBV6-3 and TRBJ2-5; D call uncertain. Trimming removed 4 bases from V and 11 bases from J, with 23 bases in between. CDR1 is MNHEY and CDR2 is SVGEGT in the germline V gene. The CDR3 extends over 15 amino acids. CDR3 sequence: CASSWVSYGYNEQYF. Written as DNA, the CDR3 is TGTGCCAGCAGTTGGGTTAGCTATGGCTACAATGAGCAGTACTTC.

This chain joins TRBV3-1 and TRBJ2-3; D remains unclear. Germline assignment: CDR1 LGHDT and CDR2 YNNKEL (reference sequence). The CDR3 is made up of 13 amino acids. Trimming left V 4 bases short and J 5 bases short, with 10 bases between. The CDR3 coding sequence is TGTGCCAGCAGCCTCCTTTTTGGAGATACGCAGTATTTT. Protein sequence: CASSLLFGDTQYF.

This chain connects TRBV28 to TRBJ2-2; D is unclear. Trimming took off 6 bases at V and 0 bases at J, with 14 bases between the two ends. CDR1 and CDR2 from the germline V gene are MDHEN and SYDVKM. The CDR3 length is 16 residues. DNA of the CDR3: TGTGCCAGCAGGGAATCGGTCGTATCGAACACCGGGGAGCTGTTTTTT. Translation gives CASRESVVSNTGELFF.